These 5 T cell receptor beta chains share one sample of origin, sequenced in a study of T cells in Graves' hyperthyroidism and ophthalmopathy. There were TCR beta CDR3 regions amplified from RNA transcripts. The HTBI set primed first-round TCR CDR3 RT-PCR. One entry per CDR3 protein, called by TCRdb with MiXCR from the multiplex PCR reads. This sample has hundreds of thousands of distinct CDR3 sequences, with roughly a sixth found just once. Sequencing input: blood. Source of these receptors: a woman in her forties or fifties with Graves' hyperthyroidism that later progressed to Graves' ophthalmopathy.

This clonotype was seen many times. This sequence joins TRBV10-3 and TRBJ2-1; TRBD2 aligns across 9 bases. In germline, CDR1 is ENHRY, CDR2 SYGVKD. The V gene end was trimmed by 7 bases and the J gene end by 5 bases; junction bases not matched to a gene: 6. This CDR3 region has 14 residues. The CDR3 loop reads CAIKIAGGHNEQFF. As DNA, the CDR3 is TGTGCCATCAAGATCGCGGGGGGGCACAATGAGCAGTTCTTC.

The gene calls are TRBV4-1 and TRBJ2-1, with D perhaps TRBD1 (6 bases). This CDR3 is built from 15 residues. Germline CDR1 reads MGHRA; CDR2 reads YSYEKL. Trimming took off 3 bases at V and 9 bases at J, with 18 bases between the two ends. In nucleotides, the CDR3 is TGCGCCAGCAGCCAGACCTGGGCAGGGGAAAGTGAGCAGTTCTTC. It codes for CASSQTWAGESEQFF.

The table lists this clonotype with a few counts. The rearrangement joins TRBV7-6 to TRBJ2-1, with D perhaps given as TRBD1 or TRBD2 (5 bases each). Trimming removed 5 bases at V and 7 bases at J, with 15 bases between. The CDR3 length is 14 residues. The germline V gene has CDR1 SGHVS and CDR2 FNYEAQ. The CDR3 loop is CASSPWDRDNEQFF. The CDR3 DNA reads as TGTGCCAGCAGCCCCTGGGACCGAGATAATGAGCAGTTCTTC.

The sample holds many counts of this clonotype. The V and J genes are TRBV7-9 and TRBJ2-2, with 14 bases fitting TRBD2. The CDR3 is 16 amino acids. The germline V gene encodes CDR1 SEHNR and CDR2 FQNEAQ (reference sequence). Trimming took 4 bases from V and 6 from J; bases not matched to a gene: 4. CDR3 nucleotide sequence: TGTGCCAGCAGCTGGTCGGGACTAGCGGGGGCCGGGGAGCTGTTTTTT. This gives the protein CASSWSGLAGAGELFF.

There are many counts of this clonotype. The rearrangement uses TRBV3-1 and TRBJ1-2, with 7 bases fitting TRBD1. The germline CDR1 and CDR2 sequences are LGHDT and YNNKEL (reference sequence). After removal of 0 bases from V and 4 bases from J, the junction contained 2 bases not matched to a gene. This CDR3 has 14 amino acids. The CDR3 region is CASSQDGTAYGYTF. Written as DNA, the CDR3 is TGTGCCAGCAGCCAAGACGGGACAGCCTATGGCTACACCTTC.